This T cell receptor beta chain was found in a study of blood T cell repertoires in COVID-19. In the study overall: COVID-19 samples, acute and convalescent, were from the United States, Italy and Spain. PBMCs, B-cell-depleted T cells, or T cells were the source of the cDNA or gDNA that made up the material.

As handled by the study authors: Amplification from reference gene primers served as the basis for estimated nucleated cell counts. Data came from immunoSEQ multiplex PCR; TCRdb stores just in-frame clones and leaves some out. D and trimming come from the DNA, and the V and J calls and clone size come from that table. Of approximately 100,000 clones in the sample, 85% were seen once. In germline, CDR1 is KGHSH, CDR2 LQKENI. This CDR3 comprises 17 residues. The V and J ends lost 0 bases and 4 bases respectively, with 15 bases between them. The receptor comes from a woman between 65 and 79 years old with active or convalescent COVID-19. The chain links TRBV18 to TRBJ2-2; D perhaps matches TRBD1 (6 bases). Sequencing input: peripheral blood. CDR3 sequence (DNA): TGTGCCAGCTCACCACCAGTTGGGGGCCGAAGCACCGGGGAGCTGTTTTTT. Residues: CASSPPVGGRSTGELFF.